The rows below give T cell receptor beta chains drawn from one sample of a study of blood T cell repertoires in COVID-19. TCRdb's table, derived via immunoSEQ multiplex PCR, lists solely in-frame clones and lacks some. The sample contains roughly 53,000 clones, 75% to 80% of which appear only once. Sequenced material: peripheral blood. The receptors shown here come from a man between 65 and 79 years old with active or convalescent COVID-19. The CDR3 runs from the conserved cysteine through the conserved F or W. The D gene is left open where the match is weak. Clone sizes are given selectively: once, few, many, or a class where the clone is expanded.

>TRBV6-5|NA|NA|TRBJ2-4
CASSYSGAGVRIQYF
TGTGCCAGCAGTTACTCAGGGGCAGGGGTGCGCATTCAGTACTTC
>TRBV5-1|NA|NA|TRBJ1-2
CASARESNYGYTF
TGCGCCAGCGCCAGGGAATCAAACTATGGCTACACCTTC
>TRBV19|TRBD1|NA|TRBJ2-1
CASARGQGAFEQFF
TGTGCCAGCGCGAGGGGACAGGGGGCTTTTGAGCAGTTCTTC
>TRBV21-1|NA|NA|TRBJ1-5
CASSRASNQPQHF
TGTGCCAGCAGCAGGGCTAGCAATCAGCCCCAGCATTTT
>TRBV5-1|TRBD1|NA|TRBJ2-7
CASSWTGTGSYEQYF
TGCGCCAGCAGCTGGACCGGGACAGGGAGCTACGAGCAGTACTTC
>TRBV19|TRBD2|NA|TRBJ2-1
CASSISGRAGWTYNEQFF
TGTGCCAGTAGTATAAGCGGGAGGGCCGGGTGGACCTACAATGAGCAGTTCTTC
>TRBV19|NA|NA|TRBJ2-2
CASSGRNTGELFF
TGTGCCAGTAGCGGGAGGAACACCGGGGAGCTGTTTTTT
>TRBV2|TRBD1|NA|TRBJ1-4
CASRGDSRMRKLFF
TGTGCCAGCAGGGGGGACAGTAGAATGCGGAAACTGTTTTTT
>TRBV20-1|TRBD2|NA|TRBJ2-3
CSASTGGGDTQYF
TGCAGTGCTAGTACCGGGGGGGGAGATACGCAGTATTTT
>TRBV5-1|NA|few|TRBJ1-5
CASSLSWNQPQHF
TGCGCCAGCAGCTTGAGCTGGAATCAGCCCCAGCATTTT
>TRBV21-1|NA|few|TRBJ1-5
CASSGGANQPQHF
TGTGCCAGCAGCGGGGGGGCCAATCAGCCCCAGCATTTT
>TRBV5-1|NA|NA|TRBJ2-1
CASSLAGFNNEQFF
TGCGCCAGCAGCTTGGCGGGGTTCAACAATGAGCAGTTCTTC
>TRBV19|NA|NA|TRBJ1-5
CASSQSPGGNQPQHF
TGTGCCAGTAGCCAAAGTCCGGGAGGCAATCAGCCCCAGCATTTT
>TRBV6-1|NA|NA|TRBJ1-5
CASSGGLGQVINQPQHF
TGTGCCAGCAGTGGGGGCCTAGGTCAGGTGATTAATCAGCCCCAGCATTTT
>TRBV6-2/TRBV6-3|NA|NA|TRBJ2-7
CASSWGRPLYEQYF
TGTGCCAGCAGTTGGGGCAGGCCCCTATACGAGCAGTACTTC
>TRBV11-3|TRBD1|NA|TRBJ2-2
CASSFIRTGDTGELFF
TGTGCCAGCAGCTTTATAAGGACAGGGGACACCGGGGAGCTGTTTTTT
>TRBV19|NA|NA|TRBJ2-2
CASKSGGPNTGELFF
TGTGCCAGTAAAAGCGGAGGCCCGAACACCGGGGAGCTGTTTTTT
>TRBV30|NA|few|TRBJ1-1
CAWSVFTGSLYTEAFF
TGTGCCTGGAGTGTATTCACAGGGTCGTTATACACTGAAGCTTTCTTT
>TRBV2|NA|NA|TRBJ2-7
CASRTDTYEQYF
TGTGCCAGCAGGACTGATACCTACGAGCAGTACTTC
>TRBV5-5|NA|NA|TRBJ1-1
CASSPRTEPNTEAFF
TGTGCCAGCAGCCCAAGGACAGAGCCGAACACTGAAGCTTTCTTT
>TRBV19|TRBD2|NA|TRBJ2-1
CASSASTSGRRFF
TGTGCCAGTAGTGCCTCGACTAGCGGGAGGAGGTTCTTC
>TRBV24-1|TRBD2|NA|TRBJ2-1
CATAIAGYNEQFF
TGTGCCACCGCTATAGCGGGGTACAATGAGCAGTTCTTC
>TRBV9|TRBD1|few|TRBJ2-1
CASSLRTGGINNEQFF
TGTGCCAGCAGCCTTCGGACAGGGGGGATCAACAATGAGCAGTTCTTC
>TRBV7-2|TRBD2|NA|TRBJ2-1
CASSLSGANYNEQFF
TGTGCCAGCAGCTTAAGCGGGGCAAACTACAATGAGCAGTTCTTC
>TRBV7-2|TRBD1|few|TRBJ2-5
CASSRLQGALVTQYF
TGTGCCAGCAGCCGCCTACAGGGGGCATTAGTGACCCAGTACTTC
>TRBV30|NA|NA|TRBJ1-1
CAWSVRGIEAFF
TGTGCCTGGAGTGTAAGGGGCATCGAAGCTTTCTTT
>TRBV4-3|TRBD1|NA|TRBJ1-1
CASSRNRGRGEAFF
TGCGCCAGCAGCCGTAACAGGGGGCGCGGAGAAGCTTTCTTT
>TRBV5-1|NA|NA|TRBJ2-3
CASREGSTDTQYF
TGCGCCAGCAGAGAGGGTAGCACAGATACGCAGTATTTT
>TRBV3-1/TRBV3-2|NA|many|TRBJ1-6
CASSQDPRIISPLHF
TGTGCCAGCAGCCAAGATCCCAGGATCATTTCACCCCTCCACTTT
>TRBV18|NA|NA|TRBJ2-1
CASSNGTRSSYNEQFF
TGTGCCAGCTCAAACGGGACTCGGAGCTCCTACAATGAGCAGTTCTTC
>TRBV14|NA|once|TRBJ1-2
CASSQGLNYGYTF
TGTGCCAGCAGCCAAGGTCTAAACTATGGCTACACCTTC
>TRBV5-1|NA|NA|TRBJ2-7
CASSSTYEQYF
TGCGCCAGCAGCTCCACCTACGAGCAGTACTTC